The TCR beta chain under discussion was sequenced for a study of control samples from healthy donors and cancer patients. Only one count was recorded for this clone. From germline, CDR1 is LGHDT and CDR2 YNNKEL (reference sequence). The ends were cut back, 1 base at V and 1 base at J, with 13 bases in the middle. This CDR3 has 16 residues. The table came from immunoSEQ multiplex PCR; TCRdb's copy has only in-frame clones and leaves some out. The repertoire holds tens of thousands of clones, with approximately 91% as singletons. The specimen was PBMCs. The source of this sequence is a man aged 45-65 years with lung cancer. This chain connects TRBV3-1 (or the pseudogene TRBV3-2) to TRBJ1-1; a weak D match, TRBD1 (5 bases). The CDR3 region is CASSQGAGVQNTEAFF. The DNA for the CDR3 is TGTGCCAGCAGCCAAGGCGCGGGGGTCCAGAACACTGAAGCTTTCTTT.